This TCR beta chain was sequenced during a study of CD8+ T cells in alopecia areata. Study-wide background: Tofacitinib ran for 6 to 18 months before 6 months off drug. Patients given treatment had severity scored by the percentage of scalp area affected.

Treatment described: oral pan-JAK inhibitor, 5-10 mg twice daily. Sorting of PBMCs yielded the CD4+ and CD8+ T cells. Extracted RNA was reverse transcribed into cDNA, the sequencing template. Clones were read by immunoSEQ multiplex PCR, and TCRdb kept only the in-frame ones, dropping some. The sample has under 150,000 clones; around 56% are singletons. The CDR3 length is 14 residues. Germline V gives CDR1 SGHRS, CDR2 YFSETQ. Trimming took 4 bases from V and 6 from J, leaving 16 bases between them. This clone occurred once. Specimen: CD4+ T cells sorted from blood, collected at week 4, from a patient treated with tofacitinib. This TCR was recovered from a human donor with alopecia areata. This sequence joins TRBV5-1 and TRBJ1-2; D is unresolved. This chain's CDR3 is CASSPATRTDGYTF. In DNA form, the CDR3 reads TGCGCCAGCAGCCCCGCCACCCGGACGGATGGCTACACCTTC.